Sequencing of this T cell receptor beta chain was carried out in a study of blood T cells in healthy people across ages (dated by TCRdb to between 2014 and 2017). About the full investigation: In model experiments, template switching captured about one uniquely barcoded TCR beta cDNA molecule for every two T cells. To track age-related changes in TCR beta repertoire diversity, the study relied on deep sequencing normalized with unique cDNA molecular identifiers. The donors were split into four age groups: young (average 16 years), middle-aged (39), aged (over 55) and long-lived (roughly 88). Using the same blood draw, the study looked at two additional independent replicas of 1 million unique cDNA reads for two donors, one aged 18 to 29 and the other aged 80 or older.

Systemically healthy Caucasian individuals from Russia, 39 in total and aged roughly 6 to 90 years, were included as donors. Each donor gave about 9.2 milliliters of peripheral blood, drawn into EDTA-treated Vacutainer tubes. Ficoll-Paque density-gradient centrifugation was used to isolate PBMCs, with at least 6.5 million obtained per sample. Trizol reagent was used to extract total RNA from the PBMCs, yielding at least 5.5 micrograms per sample. The percentages of naive CD45RAhigh/CD27high T cells were determined by flow cytometry on a PBMC aliquot from every donor. The CDR3 measures 13 amino acids from cysteine to phenylalanine. Only the CDR3 region is kept as DNA, spanning 39 bases read in frame from base 1. The germline V gene (reference sequence) supplies CDR1 DFQATT and CDR2 SNEGSKA. The germline V end is reduced by 5 bases and the J end by 5 bases; junction bases left unmatched: 5. The library came from 5' RACE. The instrument given in TCRdb is Illumina HiSeq 2500. A second PCR of roughly 6 to 11 cycles was run with a J-beta primer mix and a sample-barcoded 5' primer. Each TCR beta cDNA molecule received a unique molecular identifier from a template-switch 5' adaptor carrying 12 random nucleotides. At least 2.5 million CDR3-containing paired-end reads were obtained from each sample. The Mint cDNA synthesis kit, primed by a TRBC-specific oligonucleotide, was used to synthesize first-strand cDNA from all RNA. Following uracil-DNA glycosylase treatment, all cDNA underwent a first 18-cycle PCR with the universal primers M1SS and BC2_uni_R. The original methods were these. For normalization, 1 million high-quality reads, each with a distinct molecular identifier, were randomly selected from each sample. Instead of being binned into consensus sequences, reads that shared molecular identifiers were thrown out. CDR3 identification, clonotype clustering and error correction used MiTCR with a Q25 quality threshold and the strictest error-elimination algorithm. A nonparametric unseen species model with Euler transformation was used to estimate lower-bound total TCR beta diversity. TCRdb trimmed public reads at Q25 via fastp, called clones via MiXCR and kept in-frame beta chains. Each CDR3 protein appears once, grouped with its most common genes and DNA. Here the V and J calls rest on TCRdb's processing, not on the authors' analysis. The table for this sample lists 600,000 to 900,000 distinct CDR3 sequences; around 25% of them were counted only once. Less than 3.5% of the sample lies in the top ten.

Comments on this clonotype: There is no known antigen for this receptor. The record has no base qualities; no much larger clone is one base away.

Overall study results and their limits: The percentage of naive T cells measured by flow cytometry correlated strongly with observed TCR beta diversity. Observed TCR beta diversity per million T cells fell roughly linearly with age, and a significant reduction was already apparent by age around 40. Compared with the aged group, the long-lived group had more naive CD4+ T cells, fewer expanded clones and increased TCR diversity, a pattern suggesting age selection. Bulk unsorted PBMC profiling prevented conclusive comparison of naive and antigen-experienced compartments. Estimates of total diversity based on one million sequenced T cells were considered lower bounds and underestimates. The CMV infection status of donors was not known, potentially confounding age-related changes in expanded clonotypes.

The same data also went into a second study, on T cells of mothers and their children. As described in the second report: Donors were nine systemically healthy Caucasian individuals: three mothers and their six children. cDNA synthesis consumed the entire amount of extracted RNA, loaded at around 1.5 ug RNA in each 15 ul reaction. In the second PCR, sample barcodes and 2-4 random nucleotides were introduced via the M1S primer. Over 8.5 million TCR beta CDR3 reads were obtained for each mother, and approximately 2.9 million reads were obtained for each child. Thymic selection similarly shapes TCR recombination output in related and unrelated pairs, with minor effect from inherited differences. Normalized repertoire overlap was always found to be slightly, but never significantly, higher in related mother-child pairs than in unrelated mother-child pairs. No persistent microchimeric T cell clones were found, with a detection sensitivity of roughly 100 clones per million clonotypes. In the study, deep NGS was used to compare the TCR beta repertoires of mothers and children, and features distinguishing related mother-child pairs from unrelated individuals were sought. On average, the children were about 10 +/- 4 years old, while the mothers were around 42 +/- 4 years old. Libraries were sequenced on Illumina HiSeq 2000 with 100+100 nt paired-end reads after adapter ligation with NEBNext reagents. To avoid cross-contamination, the mother libraries and the child libraries were prepared a month apart and sequenced in separate runs. Each donor had between about 450,000 and 2,100,000 distinct TCR beta clonotypes identified. Naive TCR beta clonotypes were estimated from low-frequency clonotypes matched to each donor's FACS-determined naive share, without sorting.

This receptor was taken from a boy between 5 and 17 years old in good health. The chain was built from TRBV20-1 and TRBJ2-3; TRBD2 fits 9 bases in the junction. Specimen: blood. The sequenced DNA is TGCAGTGCTGCGGGAGGGCCGCAAGATACGCAGTATTTT. It is translated as CSAAGGPQDTQYF.